This record looks at one T cell receptor beta chain sequence and its context. The antigen it binds to is not known. Per-base qualities were not stored, and no clone one base away is much larger. The collaborating institutions used their own protocols to collect whole blood in K2EDTA tubes. For TCRbeta analysis, collaborators shipped samples in one of three forms: frozen whole blood, isolated PBMCs, or DNA extracted from either of those sample types. These data originate in a study of blood T cell repertoires in COVID-19 (dated by TCRdb to the early 2020s). For context, the study as a whole: Samples covering the acute and convalescent phases of COVID-19 were provided by collaborators in the United States, Italy and Spain. The samples were drawn from the first 160 participants of the ongoing ImmuneRACE study and from 1,254 subjects provided by 6 global collaborators. A freely available public database, intended as a resource for researchers studying the immune response to SARS-CoV-2, is where the repertoires were released. Where available, HLA class I and class II types were taken from metadata supplied by the sample provider and were not determined by assay-based typing. Deeply sampled blood TCRbeta repertoires from subjects exposed to, actively infected with, or recovered from COVID-19 were included in the dataset. Nearly every sample came with metadata listing a de-identified subject ID, COVID-19 status, age in years and sex. The material from the prospective study consisted of cDNA or gDNA derived from T cells, B-cell-depleted T cells, or PBMCs.

TCRbeta CDR3 regions were amplified from genomic DNA using the immunoSEQ Assay, a bias-controlled multiplex PCR. The paper's data handling went like this. The number of nucleated cells in each sample was estimated by amplification of reference gene primers within the assay. To quantify the absolute abundance of each unique TCRbeta CDR3 rearrangement, sequence reads were collapsed and filtered. For each sample, productive Simpson clonality was calculated as the square root of Simpson's diversity index across productive rearrangements. TCRdb's version of the immuneACCESS table is confined to in-frame rearrangements and falls short of the full clone set. An unresolved V gene accounts for under half of the shortfall where checked; the remainder is of unknown origin. V and J calls and clone size are as listed in that table; D and trimming were resolved from the DNA. The sample includes approximately 300,000 clones, with about four fifths observed a single time. In total, the top ten clones hold approximately 1.2% of the sample.

Findings and caveats that apply to the study as a whole: The quantity of clinical and demographic metadata differed by source and by participant and was supplied without curation.

The sequence was collected from a woman aged 45-65 years with acute or convalescent COVID-19. The sample was peripheral blood.

The bases read TGTGCCAGCAGTTACTCCGGGACTAGACCCCCCTACGAGCAGTACTTC. Translated, this is CASSYSGTRPPYEQYF. The chain is assembled from TRBV6-2 or TRBV6-3 and TRBJ2-7, with TRBD2 matching 8 junction bases. Reading from cysteine to phenylalanine, the CDR3 counts 16 amino acids. Only the CDR3 region is kept as DNA, spanning 48 bases read in frame from base 1. Unmatched junction bases come to 6, with V trimmed by 0 bases and J by 2 bases. From the germline V gene, CDR1 is MNHEY and CDR2 is SVGEGT.